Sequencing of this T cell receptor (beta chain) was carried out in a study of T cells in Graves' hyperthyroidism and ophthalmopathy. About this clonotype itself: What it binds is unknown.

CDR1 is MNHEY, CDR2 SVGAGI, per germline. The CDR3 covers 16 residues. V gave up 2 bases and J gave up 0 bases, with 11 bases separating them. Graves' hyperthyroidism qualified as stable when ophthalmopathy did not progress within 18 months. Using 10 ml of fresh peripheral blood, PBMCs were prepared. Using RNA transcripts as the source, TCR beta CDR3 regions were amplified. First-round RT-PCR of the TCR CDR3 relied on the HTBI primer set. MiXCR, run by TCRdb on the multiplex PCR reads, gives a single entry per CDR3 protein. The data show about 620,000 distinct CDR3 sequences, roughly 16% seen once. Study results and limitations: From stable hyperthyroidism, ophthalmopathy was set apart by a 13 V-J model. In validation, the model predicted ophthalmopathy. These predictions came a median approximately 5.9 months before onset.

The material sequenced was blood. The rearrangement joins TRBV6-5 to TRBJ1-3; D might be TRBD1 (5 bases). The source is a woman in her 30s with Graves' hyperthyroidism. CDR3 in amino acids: CASSYGLRGSGNTIYF. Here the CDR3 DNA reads TGTGCCAGCAGTTACGGACTGAGGGGCTCTGGAAACACCATATATTTT.